This entry lists 9 T cell receptor beta chains sequenced from one sample in a study of blood T cell repertoires in COVID-19. The protocol was immunoSEQ multiplex PCR, while the TCRdb copy is restricted to in-frame clones and leaves out a portion. Of 470,000 or so clones in the sample, 70% to 90% were seen once. Source material: PBMCs or T cells enriched from blood (not recorded which). All receptors derive from a woman aged 18-29 years with acute COVID-19.

This chain joins TRBV9 and TRBJ1-5; D may be TRBD1 (5 bases). This CDR3 is 14 amino acids long. Trimming cost V 1 base and J 4 bases, with 9 bases left between them. Per the germline V gene, CDR1 is SGDLS and CDR2 is YYNGEE. CDR3 DNA sequence: TGTGCCAGCAGCGTATCGGGGGAAAATCAGCCCCAGCATTTT. It codes for CASSVSGENQPQHF. The whole variable domain, remainder taken from reference TRBV9 and TRBJ1-5, is DSGVTQTPKHLITATGQRVTLRCSPRSGDLSVYWYQQSLDQGLQFLIQYYNGEERAKGNILERFSAQQFPDLHSELNLSSLELGDSALYFCASSVSGENQPQHFGDGTRLSIL.

The chain employs TRBV14 and TRBJ2-1; D is undetermined. Between the trimmed V and J ends, which lost 4 bases and 0 bases, there was a span of 7 bases. The CDR3 has 14 residues. Germline CDR1 and CDR2: SGHDN and FVKESK. The CDR3 loop is CASSPLSSYNEQFF. The CDR3 region has the DNA TGTGCCAGCAGCCCCCTTAGCTCCTACAATGAGCAGTTCTTC.

V gene TRBV3-1 (or the pseudogene TRBV3-2) combines with J gene TRBJ2-1, with D unclear. Germline loops: CDR1 LGHDT, CDR2 YNNKEL (reference sequence). With 1 base removed from V and 0 bases from J, the gap between germline ends came to 7 bases. CDR3 length: 15 amino acids. The CDR3 DNA sequence: TGTGCCAGCAGCCAAGGTCTATCCTCCTACAATGAGCAGTTCTTC. Amino acids: CASSQGLSSYNEQFF.

The CDR3 protein is CASRPGTSGWSQYF. Written as DNA, the CDR3 is TGTGCCAGCAGACCTGGGACTAGCGGTTGGAGCCAGTACTTC. The chain couples TRBV28 to TRBJ2-5; 11 bases match TRBD2. J was trimmed by 10 bases and V by 6 bases; bases with no gene match: 10. CDR3 size: 14 residues. Germline CDR1 is MDHEN and CDR2 is SYDVKM.

The rearrangement joins TRBV28 to TRBJ2-1; TRBD1 matches at 9 bases. Trimming at V came to 2 bases and at J to 4 bases, leaving 9 bases not matched to a gene. This CDR3 has 17 residues. Germline V CDR1 and CDR2: MDHEN, SYDVKM. DNA for the CDR3: TGTGCCAGCAGTTTACAACAGGGGGCGGGTCCATACAATGAGCAGTTCTTC. Amino acid sequence: CASSLQQGAGPYNEQFF.

Only one count was recorded for this clone. The chain joins TRBV20-1 to TRBJ2-4, with D uncertain. There are 11 residues in the CDR3. V was trimmed by 3 bases and J by 8 bases, leaving 8 bases between them. Germline V gives CDR1 DFQATT, CDR2 SNEGSKA (reference sequence). CDR3 coding DNA: TGCAGTGCTAGCCCCCGAGACATTCAGTACTTC. Translation: CSASPRDIQYF.

The chain is built from TRBV6-5 and TRBJ2-1; TRBD1 aligns across 7 bases. V lost 6 bases to trimming and J lost 8 bases; unmatched junction nucleotides: 10. CDR1 is MNHEY, CDR2 SVGAGI, per germline. CDR3 size: 14 residues. The CDR3 spells CASSDTDRDHEQFF. The CDR3 region has the DNA TGTGCCAGCAGCGACACAGACAGGGACCATGAGCAGTTCTTC.

The chain couples TRBV15 to TRBJ2-3, with no clear D. Germline lookup yields CDR1 LNHNV and CDR2 YYDKDF (reference sequence). Trimming left V 0 bases short and J 0 bases short, with 10 bases between. The CDR3 consists of 16 residues. CDR3 sequence (DNA): TGTGCCACCAGCAGAGATTTAACAGCAAGCACAGATACGCAGTATTTT. It yields the protein CATSRDLTASTDTQYF.

The V and J genes are TRBV9 and TRBJ2-3; 9 bases are a match to TRBD2. The CDR3 extends over 14 amino acids. Per germline, CDR1 SGDLS and CDR2 YYNGEE. With 2 bases clipped from V and 5 bases from J, the junction kept 3 bases outside the gene matches. This CDR3 reads CASSVSGSGDTQYF. CDR3 coding DNA: TGTGCCAGCAGCGTTAGCGGGAGTGGAGATACGCAGTATTTT.